This T cell receptor beta chain was recorded in a study of T cells expressing NK-cell markers. Study details: Of eight sequenced donors, seven were HCMV-seropositive and one HCMV-seronegative. Study results and limitations: For a handful of donors, these clonotypes were likewise the leading ones in the CD3+CD56-NKG2C+ fraction.

After re-calling the 5' RACE reads, TCRdb lists one entry per CDR3 protein, DNA absent. In all, the sample yields approximately 150,000 distinct CDR3 sequences. Remarks on this clonotype: As yet, its antigen is unknown.

The CDR3 spans 15 residues. Germline V gene data show CDR1 as GTSNPN and CDR2 as SVGIG (reference sequence). The chain has TRBV30 and TRBJ2-1; TCRdb proposes TRBD2, but this gene call is untestable without DNA. The sequence was obtained from a man between 18 and 35 years old in good health. Sequenced: blood T cells: a sorted CD56 or NKG2C T cell subset, CD4+ or CD8+ T cells, or bulk PBMC T cells (not recorded which). This CDR3 reads CAWTPGTSGGNEQFF.